The 31 T cell receptor beta chains presented below share a single source sample, sequenced in a study of blood T cell repertoires in COVID-19. Method: immunoSEQ multiplex PCR; TCRdb's copy keeps in-frame clones and lacks some. The sample lists 46,000 or so clones, less than 90% occurring once. Sequencing was performed on peripheral blood. Every receptor here comes from a human donor in a cohort sampled during active COVID-19.

V and J are TRBV19 and TRBJ1-1; D might be TRBD1 (6 bases). V lost 8 bases to trimming and J lost 0 bases, with 16 bases between them. The CDR3 has 15 amino acids. CDR1 LNHDA and CDR2 SQIVND come from the germline V gene (reference sequence). CDR3 coding DNA: TGTGCCAGTCCGCCCCCCGGGACAATGAACACTGAAGCTTTCTTT. It translates to CASPPPGTMNTEAFF.

The J gene is TRBJ1-6, the V gene TRBV6-2 or TRBV6-3; D is possibly TRBD1 (5 bases). The germline V gene has CDR1 MNHEY and CDR2 SVGEGT. V lost 4 bases and J lost 9, with 13 bases in between. The CDR3 spans 14 residues. The CDR3 is CASSSGRGVSPLHF. The CDR3 region has the DNA TGTGCCAGCAGTTCGGGACGGGGGGTTTCACCCCTCCACTTT.

This clone was seen just once. The genes are TRBV5-1 and TRBJ2-5; 8 bases are shared with TRBD2. J lost 4 bases, V lost 0 bases, and 2 bases had no gene match. Germline values: CDR1 SGHRS, CDR2 YFSETQ. The CDR3 extends over 14 amino acids. Written as DNA, the CDR3 is TGCGCCAGCAGCTTGGGCGGGGGGATAGAGACCCAGTACTTC. This encodes CASSLGGGIETQYF.

This clone was seen a handful of times. The rearrangement joins TRBV9 to TRBJ1-1; tentative D call: TRBD1 (5 bases). This CDR3 is 15 amino acids long. Between the trimmed V and J ends, which lost 0 bases and 1 base, there was a span of 10 bases. The germline V gene has CDR1 SGDLS and CDR2 YYNGEE. The CDR3 reads CASSVGGDPNTEAFF. Here the CDR3 DNA reads TGTGCCAGCAGCGTAGGGGGGGACCCGAACACTGAAGCTTTCTTT.

The J gene is TRBJ1-3, the V gene TRBV9; D might be TRBD1 (5 bases). Germline assignment: CDR1 SGDLS and CDR2 YYNGEE. The CDR3 loop spans 15 amino acids. Trimming left V 5 bases short and J 4 bases short, with 16 bases between. CDR3 in DNA: TGTGCCAGCAGGGGGCATGGGGCATCGGGAAACACCATATATTTT. Translated, it gives CASRGHGASGNTIYF.

The rearrangement joins TRBV6-2 or TRBV6-3 to TRBJ1-2; TRBD1 aligns across 7 bases. Germline V gene data show CDR1 as MNHEY and CDR2 as SVGEGT. The CDR3 runs 15 residues. The V gene end was trimmed by 2 bases and the J gene end by 4 bases; junction bases not matched to a gene: 7. The CDR3 nucleotides are TGTGCCAGCAGTTACCGACAGGGACACCTCTATGGCTACACCTTC. Residues: CASSYRQGHLYGYTF.

The chain combines TRBV7-8 with TRBJ1-2; D remains ambiguous. This CDR3 has 16 amino acids. CDR1 and CDR2 from the germline V gene are SGHVS and FQNEAQ. Trimming left V 3 bases short and J 1 base short, with 15 bases between. The CDR3 is CASSLEWEVINYGYTF. CDR3 DNA: TGTGCCAGCAGCTTGGAGTGGGAGGTGATTAACTATGGCTACACCTTC. The full variable domain, with the rest looked up from reference TRBV7-8 and TRBJ1-2, is GAGVSQSPRYKVAKRGQDVALRCDPISGHVSLFWYQQALGQGPEFLTYFQNEAQLDKSGLPSDRFFAERPEGSVSTLKIQRTQQEDSAVYLCASSLEWEVINYGYTFGSGTRLTVV.

The V call is TRBV5-1, the J call TRBJ1-1; tentatively, D is TRBD1 (5 bases). From germline, CDR1 is SGHRS and CDR2 YFSETQ. The CDR3 runs 15 residues. With 0 bases removed from V and 5 bases from J, the gap between germline ends came to 14 bases. In nucleotides, the CDR3 is TGCGCCAGCAGCTTGGCGCAGGGCGGAAATACTGAAGCTTTCTTT. Protein sequence: CASSLAQGGNTEAFF.

The chain combines TRBV6-5 with TRBJ2-7; TRBD1 matches at 7 bases. V shed 6 bases, J shed 5 bases, and the junction held 10 bases outside the gene matches. The CDR3 sequence is 14 residues long. Germline V lookup: CDR1 MNHEY, CDR2 SVGAGI. CDR3 region: CASSTAGTANEQYF. The CDR3 region has the DNA TGTGCCAGCAGCACTGCCGGGACAGCCAACGAGCAGTACTTC.

In DNA, the CDR3 is TGTGCCACCAGTGACCGGCTCGGGACAGGGAAGCAGTACTTC. This sequence encodes CATSDRLGTGKQYF. The V call is TRBV24-1, the J call TRBJ2-7; 9 nucleotides match TRBD1. V shed 4 bases, J shed 8 bases, and the junction held 8 bases outside the gene matches. Germline V gives CDR1 KGHDR, CDR2 SFDVKD. This CDR3 has 14 residues.

The gene calls are TRBV6-2 or TRBV6-3 and TRBJ1-5; D might be TRBD1 (6 bases). V dropped 5 bases and J dropped 9 bases, with 14 bases sitting between them. The CDR3 extends over 13 amino acids. Germline-derived CDR1 and CDR2 are MNHEY and SVGEGT. The CDR3 protein is CASSRRGRGPQHF. The CDR3 DNA follows: TGTGCCAGCAGTCGTAGGGGGAGAGGGCCCCAGCATTTT.

The rearrangement uses TRBV20-1 and TRBJ1-1; maybe TRBD1 (5 bases). The V gene's germline CDR1 is DFQATT and CDR2 SNEGSKA (reference sequence). This CDR3 is 13 amino acids long. The V gene lost 5 bases and the J gene lost 4 bases, with 14 bases spanning the gap. The CDR3 bases are TGCAGTGCTCGTGCGGGGGGACTCACTGAAGCTTTCTTT. This encodes CSARAGGLTEAFF.

This chain connects TRBV7-2 to TRBJ1-3; possibly TRBD1 for D (5 bases). The germline V gene has CDR1 SGHTA and CDR2 FQGNSA. Trimming left V 1 base short and J 8 bases short, with 15 bases between. CDR3 size: 15 residues. The chain's CDR3 is CASSLGSQGWDTIYF. DNA for the CDR3: TGTGCCAGCAGCTTAGGGAGCCAGGGTTGGGACACCATATATTTT.

The chain carries TRBV2 and TRBJ2-7, with 8 bases aligning to TRBD1. The CDR3 spans 13 residues. The V gene's germline CDR1 is SNHLY and CDR2 FYNNEI. With V trimmed by 5 bases and J by 6 bases, 6 bases remained unmatched. For the CDR3, the DNA is TGTGCCAGCAGTTGGACAGGGAATTCCGAGCAGTACTTC. Translation: CASSWTGNSEQYF.

This rearrangement joins TRBV7-2 to TRBJ1-4; 8 bases are shared with TRBD1. Germline CDR1 reads SGHTA; CDR2 reads FQGNSA. V lost 5 bases to trimming and J lost 1 base; unmatched junction nucleotides: 9. The CDR3 spans 17 residues. The CDR3 DNA reads TGTGCCAGCAGCCCGACAGGGGCCTCCTTAACTAATGAAAAACTGTTTTTT. This gives the protein CASSPTGASLTNEKLFF.

The chain has TRBV5-1 and TRBJ1-1; 9 positions match TRBD1. The CDR3 spans 18 residues. Trimming took 2 bases from V and 4 from J; bases not matched to a gene: 15. In germline, CDR1 is SGHRS, CDR2 YFSETQ. The CDR3 DNA is TGCGCCAGCAGCTTCCAAGGACAGGGGAGGAGTATGGGCACTGAAGCTTTCTTT. Translated: CASSFQGQGRSMGTEAFF.

V and J are TRBV19 and TRBJ1-1, with a possible D match to TRBD1 (6 bases). The V gene's germline CDR1 is LNHDA and CDR2 SQIVND (reference sequence). V gave up 5 bases and J gave up 0 bases, with 7 bases separating them. CDR3 length equals 13 residues. The DNA for the CDR3 is TGTGCCAGTAGTCAGGGGTTGAACACTGAAGCTTTCTTT. Residues: CASSQGLNTEAFF.

This rearrangement joins TRBV6-6 to TRBJ1-1; 7 nucleotides agree with TRBD1. The V and J ends lost 2 bases and 3 bases, in that order; junction bases with no gene match: 3. Germline values: CDR1 MNHNY, CDR2 SVGAGI (reference sequence). The CDR3 is made up of 14 amino acids. CDR3 sequence (DNA): TGTGCCAGCAGTTACCCCGGACAGGACACTGAAGCTTTCTTT. Its protein is CASSYPGQDTEAFF.

The chain has TRBV6-2 or TRBV6-3 and TRBJ1-1; 7 nucleotides align to TRBD1. Germline V gene sequence: CDR1 MNHEY, CDR2 SVGEGT. This CDR3 spans 17 amino acids. V lost 1 base to trimming and J lost 2 bases; unmatched junction nucleotides: 10. The CDR3 reads CASSYYRGMGLNTEAFF. In nucleotides, the CDR3 is TGTGCCAGCAGTTACTACAGGGGAATGGGGTTAAACACTGAAGCTTTCTTT.

V gene TRBV4-3 combines with J gene TRBJ1-4; 9 bases fit TRBD1. Germline V CDR1 and CDR2: LGHNA, YSLEER. CDR3 length: 18 amino acids. J was trimmed by 7 bases and V by 0 bases; bases with no gene match: 12. In DNA, the CDR3 is TGCGCCAGCAGCCAAGATTTGGGGACAGGGCCCTCGGGTGAAAAACTGTTTTTT. Translated: CASSQDLGTGPSGEKLFF.

The rearrangement links TRBV6-2 or TRBV6-3 to TRBJ2-7, with D perhaps matching TRBD1 (6 bases). Germline loops: CDR1 MNHEY, CDR2 SVGEGT. The CDR3 covers 16 residues. V was clipped by 5 bases and J by 4 bases, with 21 bases between them. CDR3 nucleotide sequence: TGTGCCAGCAGTCTATCTACAGGGTTTCCATTTTACGAGCAGTACTTC. This encodes CASSLSTGFPFYEQYF.

V and J are TRBV28 and TRBJ2-7, with 8 bases matching TRBD2. Germline CDR1 is MDHEN and CDR2 is SYDVKM. The CDR3 runs 13 residues. V lost 8 bases, J lost 5 bases, and 8 bases stayed unmatched. In nucleotides, the CDR3 is TGTGCCAGCCTTGCGGGGGGAACCAACGAGCAGTACTTC. Translated, it gives CASLAGGTNEQYF.

The chain recombines TRBV4-1 with TRBJ1-2, with D possibly TRBD1 on 5 matching bases. The V gene's germline CDR1 is MGHRA and CDR2 YSYEKL. V was trimmed by 1 base and J by 5 bases, leaving 14 bases between them. The length of the CDR3 is 15 residues. The CDR3 nucleotides are TGCGCCAGCAGCCAAGTCGTAGCAGGGCATTATGGCTACACCTTC. Residues: CASSQVVAGHYGYTF.

The CDR3 DNA sequence: TGTGCCAGCAGTCCCCTTCCAGTGAACACTGAAGCTTTCTTT. This codes for CASSPLPVNTEAFF. This chain connects TRBV27 to TRBJ1-1; D remains unclear. Trimming pared 5 bases from V and 0 bases from J, leaving 10 bases between. The CDR3 has 14 amino acids. CDR1 and CDR2 (germline): MNHEY, SMNVEV (reference sequence).

This rearrangement joins TRBV6-5 to TRBJ1-6; no reliable D call. The ends were cut back, 6 bases at V and 0 bases at J, with 9 bases in the middle. Germline CDR1 reads MNHEY; CDR2 reads SVGAGI. This CDR3 region has 15 residues. The CDR3: CASRELSSYNSPLHF. The CDR3 DNA reads TGTGCCAGCAGAGAGTTGAGCTCCTATAATTCACCCCTCCACTTT.

The chain joins TRBV20-1 to TRBJ2-7; D uncertain. There are 11 residues in the CDR3. Looked up from germline, CDR1 is DFQATT and CDR2 is SNEGSKA (reference sequence). V lost 2 bases and J lost 2, with 4 bases in between. The DNA of the CDR3 is TGCAGTGCTAGAACTACCTACGAGCAGTACTTC. Translation: CSARTTYEQYF.

The rearrangement links TRBV10-3 to TRBJ1-5; 8 bases align to TRBD1. The CDR3 is 16 amino acids. The V gene's germline CDR1 is ENHRY and CDR2 SYGVKD. V lost 3 bases and J lost 2; bases outside the gene matches: 6. Here the CDR3 DNA reads TGTGCCATCAGTGATTACGACAGGGGAGGCAATCAGCCCCAGCATTTT. This sequence encodes CAISDYDRGGNQPQHF.

The CDR3: CASSFTGSEAFF. DNA for the CDR3: TGTGCCAGCAGCTTTACAGGGAGTGAAGCTTTCTTT. The chain links TRBV7-9 to TRBJ1-1; the D gene is possibly TRBD1 (6 bases). Germline V gene sequence: CDR1 SEHNR, CDR2 FQNEAQ (reference sequence). V was pared by 3 bases and J by 7 bases, with 9 bases between. CDR3 length: 12 amino acids.

The genes are TRBV27 and TRBJ2-2; tentatively, D is TRBD1 (5 bases). The CDR3 consists of 15 residues. Germline V lookup: CDR1 MNHEY, CDR2 SMNVEV (reference sequence). V was shortened by 3 bases and J by 5 bases, with 13 bases between the two germline ends. The CDR3 spells CASSLVREVTGELFF. In DNA form, the CDR3 reads TGTGCCAGCAGTTTGGTCAGGGAAGTAACCGGGGAGCTGTTTTTT.

The chain has TRBV28 and TRBJ1-3, with D unresolved. The CDR3 spans 14 residues. In germline, CDR1 is MDHEN, CDR2 SYDVKM. The germline V and J ends were trimmed by 7 bases and 0 bases, with 10 bases remaining between them. Here the CDR3 reads CASTPPGSGNTIYF. The CDR3 DNA reads TGTGCCAGCACCCCCCCGGGCTCTGGAAACACCATATATTTT.

This clone was detected only a few times. The chain joins TRBV3-1 (or the pseudogene TRBV3-2) to TRBJ2-7; possibly TRBD2 for D (5 bases). The germline V gene encodes CDR1 LGHDT and CDR2 YNNKEL (reference sequence). Trimming cost V 2 bases and J 6 bases, with 8 bases left between them. The CDR3 is 12 residues long. The CDR3 nucleotides read TGTGCCAGCAGCCAATGGGGAGCCGAGCAGTACTTC. Its translation is CASSQWGAEQYF.